These T cell receptor beta chains were read from a single sample in a study of T-cell reconstitution after alpha-beta-depleted transplantation in children. TCRdb used MiXCR to reprocess the PCR reads, holding one entry per CDR3 protein. The sample includes 330,000 or so distinct CDR3 sequences, around 10% of them seen just once. The sample was PBMCs from the stem cell graft donor, taken from the stem cell graft. These receptors were collected from a human donor who donated a stem cell graft to a child with acute lymphoblastic leukemia. The CDR3 runs from the conserved cysteine through the conserved F or W. The D gene is left open where the match is weak. Only part of the rows carry a size: once, few, many, or a class if the clone is expanded.

D gene | J gene | clone size | V gene | CDR3 protein | CDR3 DNA
. | TRBJ2-1 | many | TRBV10-3 | CAITPYGGSYNEQFF | TGTGCCATCACCCCCTACGGAGGCTCCTACAATGAGCAGTTCTTC
. | TRBJ2-5 | . | TRBV14 | CASSRGEETQYF | TGTGCCAGCAGCCGCGGAGAAGAGACCCAGTACTTC
. | TRBJ2-7 | many | TRBV27 | CASSFRWGSYEQYF | TGTGCCAGCAGTTTCCGATGGGGGTCCTACGAGCAGTACTTC
. | TRBJ2-3 | . | TRBV7-6 | CASSTPNGSTDTQYF | TGTGCCAGCAGCACCCCTAACGGAAGCACAGATACGCAGTATTTT
TRBD2 | TRBJ2-5 | many | TRBV11-2 | CASSLNGLAALGETQYF | TGTGCCAGCAGCTTAAATGGGCTAGCGGCTTTGGGTGAGACCCAGTACTTC
. | TRBJ1-1 | many | TRBV27 | CASSLWMGALGTEAFF | TGTGCCAGCAGTTTATGGATGGGGGCTCTTGGCACTGAAGCTTTCTTT
. | TRBJ2-1 | few | TRBV28 | CASSPRLAEQFF | TGTGCCAGCAGTCCCCGTCTGGCTGAGCAGTTCTTC
. | TRBJ2-7 | few | TRBV28 | CASETTVTGTKQYF | TGTGCCAGCGAGACGACGGTGACGGGGACGAAGCAGTACTTC
TRBD1 | TRBJ2-7 | . | TRBV5-6 | CASGPGTGAYYEQYF | TGTGCCAGCGGACCGGGGACAGGAGCGTACTACGAGCAGTACTTC
TRBD1 | TRBJ1-5 | few | TRBV4-2 | CASSQGVDRGIGNQPQHF | TGTGCCAGCAGCCAAGGGGTGGACAGGGGGATTGGCAATCAGCCCCAGCATTTT
TRBD1 | TRBJ2-1 | few | TRBV28 | CASTHDRGYNEQFF | TGTGCCAGCACGCACGACAGGGGTTACAATGAGCAGTTCTTC
TRBD2 | TRBJ2-1 | . | TRBV20-1 | CSAFRPWRAGGRLNEQFF | TGCAGTGCTTTTCGCCCCTGGCGGGCGGGAGGGAGACTGAATGAGCAGTTCTTC
TRBD2 | TRBJ2-5 | many | TRBV10-3 | CAIRGGSGKQETQYF | TGTGCCATCAGGGGGGGTAGCGGGAAGCAAGAGACCCAGTACTTC
TRBD2 | TRBJ2-1 | . | TRBV10-2 | CASSSITGGPVEQFF | TGCGCCAGCTCCTCGATTACGGGAGGGCCTGTTGAGCAGTTCTTC
. | TRBJ2-7 | . | TRBV27 | CASSFGQAGYEQYF | TGTGCCAGCAGTTTTGGGCAGGCGGGCTACGAGCAGTACTTC
. | TRBJ1-2 | . | TRBV10-3 | CAISERWPRGGYTF | TGTGCCATCAGTGAGCGCTGGCCAAGGGGCGGCTACACCTTC